This T cell receptor beta chain was recorded in a study of blood T cell repertoires in COVID-19. Study details: Some COVID-19 samples were acute and others convalescent; all came from the United States, Italy and Spain.

Assay used: immunoSEQ multiplex PCR; TCRdb lists only in-frame clones, some missing. Seen here are 320,000 or so clones, around nine tenths observed once, and the top ten hold approximately 4.7%. The ends were cut back, 3 bases at V and 0 bases at J, with 9 bases in the middle. The germline V gene encodes CDR1 ENHRY and CDR2 SYGVKD. The CDR3 is 15 amino acids. The participants were between roughly 18 and 89 years old and came from about two dozen US areas. Self-reported history from a screening survey and questionnaire set each donor's cohort. The chain carries TRBV10-3 and TRBJ1-5; possibly TRBD1 for D (6 bases). Sequencing was performed on PBMCs or T cells enriched from blood (not recorded which). The receptor was derived from a man aged 55 to 70 who had recovered from COVID-19. CDR3 protein: CAISERDNSNQPQHF. CDR3 nucleotides: TGTGCCATCAGTGAACGGGACAATAGCAATCAGCCCCAGCATTTT.